The 25 T cell receptor beta chains below all came from one sample that was sequenced in a study of CD8 T cells in Susac syndrome. When the RNA was reverse transcribed, random hexamers were used with an input of roughly 0.5 to 1 ug. In TCRdb, the immunoSEQ multiplex PCR reads were re-called with MiXCR into one record per CDR3 protein. The sample lists 300,000 to 350,000 distinct CDR3 sequences; 92% were seen once. Source material: CD4+ T cells from PBMCs. The receptors shown here come from a human donor with multiple sclerosis.

The chain is built from TRBV7-9 and TRBJ1-1; D remains ambiguous. Trimming removed 3 bases from V and 6 bases from J, with 8 bases in between. CDR3 size: 12 residues. CDR1 and CDR2 from the germline V gene are SEHNR and FQNEAQ (reference sequence). The CDR3 DNA reads as TGTGCCAGCAGCTTTGCAGGCGCTGAAGCTTTCTTT. Its translation: CASSFAGAEAFF. The whole variable domain, filled in from reference TRBV7-9 and TRBJ1-1, reads DTGVSQNPRHKITKRGQNVTFRCDPISEHNRLYWYRQTLGQGPEFLTYFQNEAQLEKSRLLSDRFSAERPKGSFSTLEIQRTEQGDSAMYLCASSFAGAEAFFGQGTRLTVV.

The chain uses TRBV30 and TRBJ1-2; TRBD1 matches 7 bases. From germline, CDR1 is GTSNPN and CDR2 SVGIG (reference sequence). The CDR3 contains 15 residues. The trim removed 3 bases at V and 6 bases at J, leaving 13 bases unmatched. In DNA form, the CDR3 reads TGTGCCTGGAGGCTACAGGGGATTCTTTCGAATGGCTACACCTTC. This gives the protein CAWRLQGILSNGYTF.

This chain connects TRBV5-1 to TRBJ1-1; D is uncertain. The CDR3 length is 15 residues. Between the trimmed V and J ends, which lost 0 bases and 1 base, there was a span of 10 bases. The germline CDR1 and CDR2 sequences are SGHRS and YFSETQ. For the CDR3, the DNA is TGCGCCAGCAGCTTGGCCAAGGGCGCGAACACTGAAGCTTTCTTT. Encoded protein: CASSLAKGANTEAFF.

V gene TRBV5-1 combines with J gene TRBJ1-1; maybe TRBD1 (6 bases). Per germline, CDR1 SGHRS and CDR2 YFSETQ. CDR3 size: 14 residues. V lost 4 bases and J lost 4, with 14 bases in between. For the CDR3, the DNA is TGCGCCAGCAGCCCGCGGACAGCGGGCACTGAAGCTTTCTTT. Protein: CASSPRTAGTEAFF.

This chain links TRBV3-1 with TRBJ2-1; D gene ambiguous. CDR1 LGHDT and CDR2 YNNKEL come from the germline V gene (reference sequence). V dropped 0 bases and J dropped 0 bases, with 9 bases sitting between them. The CDR3 has 16 residues. The CDR3 reads CASSQDLWSSYNEQFF. The CDR3 region has the DNA TGTGCCAGCAGCCAAGATCTGTGGAGCTCCTACAATGAGCAGTTCTTC.

J is TRBJ1-2 and V is TRBV6-5; D possibly corresponds to TRBD1 (6 bases). V was clipped by 6 bases and J by 6 bases, with 14 bases between them. CDR1 is MNHEY and CDR2 is SVGAGI in the germline V gene. The CDR3 runs 13 residues. CDR3 sequence (DNA): TGTGCCAGCAGAACAGACAGGTTGGATGGCTACACCTTC. Protein product: CASRTDRLDGYTF.

V gene TRBV18 combines with J gene TRBJ2-7; D perhaps matches TRBD2 (6 bases). Deletions cut 6 bases from V and 2 bases from J, with 17 bases between. Looked up from germline, CDR1 is KGHSH and CDR2 is LQKENI. The CDR3 consists of 15 residues. The CDR3 nucleotides are TGTGCCAGCTCTCTTAAAGGCGGGGAGACCTACGAGCAGTACTTC. This codes for CASSLKGGETYEQYF.

This rearrangement joins TRBV5-1 to TRBJ2-2; D possibly uses TRBD1 or TRBD2 (5 bases each). The CDR3 loop spans 16 amino acids. V lost 3 bases and J lost 6, with 18 bases in between. Germline lookup yields CDR1 SGHRS and CDR2 YFSETQ. This CDR3 reads CASSSFRDPLAGELFF. The CDR3, as DNA: TGCGCCAGCAGCTCCTTTCGGGACCCATTGGCCGGGGAGCTGTTTTTT.

The chain employs TRBV10-3 and TRBJ2-5, with D tentatively TRBD1 (6 bases). From germline, CDR1 is ENHRY and CDR2 SYGVKD. Deletions cut 2 bases from V and 1 base from J, with 11 bases between. The CDR3 contains 15 residues. The CDR3 DNA follows: TGTGCCATCAGTGAGCCAGGGGCTTCCCAAGAGACCCAGTACTTC. It specifies CAISEPGASQETQYF.

The chain joins TRBV7-9 to TRBJ2-7; 11 bases fit TRBD1. The CDR3 is made up of 15 amino acids. Germline CDR1 reads SEHNR; CDR2 reads FQNEAQ (reference sequence). V was pared by 5 bases and J by 3 bases, with 6 bases of the junction left unmatched. CDR3 bases: TGTGCCAGCAGCCCCGGGACAGGGGGTGGCTACGAGCAGTACTTC. Translating gives CASSPGTGGGYEQYF.

This chain links TRBV12-3 or TRBV12-4 with TRBJ1-1; the D gene is possibly TRBD1 (6 bases). The CDR3 contains 15 residues. V was shortened by 5 bases and J by 2 bases, with 15 bases between the two germline ends. CDR3 sequence (DNA): TGTGCCAGCAGTGTCTCCGGGACATTTAACACTGAAGCTTTCTTT. This codes for CASSVSGTFNTEAFF.

The chain has TRBV19 and TRBJ2-1, with 7 nucleotides matching TRBD2. Germline CDR1 is LNHDA and CDR2 is SQIVND (reference sequence). Trimming removed 6 bases from V and 5 bases from J; junction bases left unmatched: 13. The CDR3 is 16 residues long. CDR3 in DNA: TGTGCCAGTAGCCCTTTGACGGGAGGAACAAACAATGAGCAGTTCTTC. This translates into CASSPLTGGTNNEQFF.

The chain couples TRBV19 to TRBJ2-3; no clear D. Trimming stripped 3 bases from V and 0 bases from J, with 13 bases between. CDR3 size: 16 residues. CDR1 and CDR2 from the germline V gene are LNHDA and SQIVND (reference sequence). DNA of the CDR3: TGTGCCAGTAGTATGAGAGGAAGAGCTAGCACAGATACGCAGTATTTT. This codes for CASSMRGRASTDTQYF. Drawing the rest from reference TRBV19 and TRBJ2-3, the complete variable domain is DGGITQSPKYLFRKEGQNVTLSCEQNLNHDAMYWYRQDPGQGLRLIYYSQIVNDFQKGDIAEGYSVSREKKESFPLTVTSAQKNPTAFYLCASSMRGRASTDTQYFGPGTRLTVL.

The chain joins TRBV7-2 to TRBJ1-1; tentative D call: TRBD1 (5 bases). The V gene's germline CDR1 is SGHTA and CDR2 FQGNSA. V was pared by 1 base and J by 10 bases, with 16 bases between. There are 14 residues in the CDR3. The CDR3 DNA reads as TGTGCCAGCAGCTTAGGTGGGACCTCTTCCCCAGCTTTCTTT. It codes for CASSLGGTSSPAFF. Variable domain in full (rest from reference TRBV7-2 and TRBJ1-1): GAGVSQSPSNKVTEKGKDVELRCDPISGHTALYWYRQSLGQGLEFLIYFQGNSAPDKSGLPSDRFSAERTGGSVSTLTIQRTQQEDSAVYLCASSLGGTSSPAFFGQGTRLTVV.

V usage is TRBV27 and J usage is TRBJ2-1; possibly TRBD1 or TRBD2 for D (6 bases each). The CDR3 length is 18 residues. Per germline, CDR1 MNHEY and CDR2 SMNVEV (reference sequence). Between the trimmed V and J ends, which lost 1 base and 9 bases, there was a span of 25 bases. The CDR3 sequence: CASSLFGAVTGTHGEQFF. For the CDR3, the DNA is TGTGCCAGCAGTTTATTCGGGGCCGTAACAGGGACTCACGGTGAGCAGTTCTTC.

The J gene is TRBJ1-2, the V gene TRBV28; TRBD1 might be the D (6 bases). The CDR3 sequence is 13 residues long. Trimming removed 7 bases from V and 7 bases from J, with 16 bases in between. CDR1 is MDHEN and CDR2 is SYDVKM in the germline V gene. CDR3 DNA sequence: TGTGCCAGCACCTGGCAGGGGCGATTTGGCTACACCTTC. Its translation: CASTWQGRFGYTF.

The CDR3 coding sequence is TGTGCCAGCACAACTAGCGGAAACAATGAGCAGTTCTTC. It yields the protein CASTTSGNNEQFF. The V and J genes are TRBV4-2 and TRBJ2-1; TRBD2 matches at 8 bases. Germline V gene data show CDR1 as LGHNA and CDR2 as YNFKEQ. This CDR3 spans 13 amino acids. The V segment lost 7 bases and the J segment 5 bases; nucleotides outside the gene matches: 4.

This clonotype was seen only once. This chain connects TRBV6-5 to TRBJ1-5, with D perhaps TRBD1 (5 bases). Germline values: CDR1 MNHEY, CDR2 SVGAGI. The CDR3 extends over 13 amino acids. V lost 10 bases and J lost 3, with 13 bases in between. DNA for the CDR3: TGTGCCACCCGCAGGGCCCTCAATCAGCCCCAGCATTTT. Its protein is CATRRALNQPQHF.

In this sample, this clonotype turned up once. V and J are TRBV12-3 or TRBV12-4 and TRBJ2-7, with 8 bases matching TRBD2. The junction had 13 bases not matched to a gene; V was cut back by 6 bases and J by 3 bases. The length of the CDR3 is 16 residues. The chain's CDR3 is CASRPRGSGRFYEQYF. Here the CDR3 DNA reads TGTGCCAGCAGACCCCGGGGGAGCGGGAGATTCTACGAGCAGTACTTC.

V is TRBV5-1 and J is TRBJ2-7; 7 bases line up with TRBD2. Per the germline V gene, CDR1 is SGHRS and CDR2 is YFSETQ. V shed 4 bases and J 9 bases; nucleotides not matched to a gene: 13. This CDR3 has 14 amino acids. The CDR3 protein is CASSPNSIAGTQYF. The CDR3 nucleotides are TGCGCCAGCAGCCCGAATAGTATAGCGGGCACGCAGTACTTC.

This chain joins TRBV7-9 and TRBJ1-2, with D maybe TRBD1 (5 bases). The CDR3 totals 15 residues. Trimming took 5 bases from V and 8 from J, leaving 21 bases between them. Germline lookup yields CDR1 SEHNR and CDR2 FQNEAQ (reference sequence). The CDR3 DNA is TGTGCCAGCAGCCTTCCGGGACCGACGAGTGAAGGCTACACCTTC. Amino acid sequence: CASSLPGPTSEGYTF.

The chain joins TRBV3-1 to TRBJ2-3; 7 bases are a match to TRBD2. The CDR3 sequence is 17 residues long. With V trimmed by 2 bases and J by 1 base, 9 bases remained unmatched. Germline values: CDR1 LGHDT, CDR2 YNNKEL (reference sequence). CDR3 sequence: CASSQRAAGAGTDTQYF. The CDR3 nucleotides are TGTGCCAGCAGCCAAAGAGCCGCGGGAGCGGGCACAGATACGCAGTATTTT.

The V gene is TRBV10-3, the J gene TRBJ1-2; D is uncertain. CDR3 length: 13 residues. The V and J ends lost 4 bases and 0 bases respectively, with 6 bases between them. Germline CDR1 is ENHRY and CDR2 is SYGVKD. Here the CDR3 reads CAISGSANYGYTF. The CDR3 bases are TGTGCCATCAGTGGTAGTGCTAACTATGGCTACACCTTC.

The CDR3 region has the DNA TGCGCCAGCAGCCATCAAGGCCGCCTCGGGGCCAATCAGCCCCAGCATTTT. It specifies CASSHQGRLGANQPQHF. The V and J genes are TRBV4-1 and TRBJ1-5, with D tentatively TRBD1 (5 bases). Germline CDR1 and CDR2: MGHRA and YSYEKL. Trimming shortened V by 3 bases and J by 3 bases, and 18 bases separated the two germline ends. This CDR3 is 17 amino acids long.

This clonotype occurred a few times. The chain uses TRBV6-5 and TRBJ2-7; TRBD2 agrees at 9 bases. After removal of 0 bases from V and 3 bases from J, the junction contained 0 bases not matched to a gene. CDR3 length equals 14 residues. CDR1 is MNHEY and CDR2 is SVGAGI in the germline V gene. CDR3 sequence: CASSYSREGYEQYF. The CDR3 region has the DNA TGTGCCAGCAGTTACTCGCGGGAGGGCTACGAGCAGTACTTC.